The 22 T cell receptor beta chains presented below share a single source sample, sequenced in a study of blood T cell repertoires in COVID-19. TCRdb keeps only in-frame clones here, not all; method: immunoSEQ multiplex PCR. The repertoire has around 300,000 clones, more than 75% of them found once; the top ten carry over 2.5%. The source material was PBMCs or T cells enriched from blood (not recorded which). The receptors were gathered from a woman between 18 and 30 years old who had recovered from COVID-19.

This chain joins TRBV13 and TRBJ1-2; a weak D match, TRBD1 (5 bases). The germline gives CDR1 PRHDT, CDR2 FYEKMQ (reference sequence). The CDR3 extends over 15 amino acids. V lost 5 bases to trimming and J lost 1 base, with 14 bases between them. CDR3 in DNA: TGTGCCAGCAGCCAGTTGGGGCAGGGTAACTATGGCTACACCTTC. As protein: CASSQLGQGNYGYTF.

CDR3 in DNA: TGTGCCAGCAGTTTATCGGCTAGCGGGAGGGCCGGCACCGGGGAGCTGTTTTTT. Translating gives CASSLSASGRAGTGELFF. This sequence joins TRBV28 and TRBJ2-2; 12 positions agree with TRBD2. This CDR3 is built from 18 residues. With V trimmed by 1 base and J by 4 bases, 7 bases remained unmatched. Germline loops: CDR1 MDHEN, CDR2 SYDVKM.

The chain has TRBV19 and TRBJ2-7, with a tentative D call TRBD2 (6 bases). The CDR3 length is 13 residues. Trimming removed 3 bases at V and 7 bases at J, with 13 bases between. Germline V gives CDR1 LNHDA, CDR2 SQIVND (reference sequence). The CDR3 DNA reads TGTGCCAGTAGTATCCGGGGGACGGGGGAGCAGTACTTC. Encoded protein: CASSIRGTGEQYF.

The chain recombines TRBV5-4 with TRBJ2-5; a possible D gene is TRBD2 (5 bases). The CDR3 totals 13 residues. Germline V gives CDR1 SGHNT, CDR2 YYREEE (reference sequence). The V and J ends lost 4 bases and 5 bases respectively, with 12 bases between them. The DNA of the CDR3 is TGTGCCAGCAGCCCGACGGGGTTGGAGACCCAGTACTTC. Translating it yields CASSPTGLETQYF.

This chain connects TRBV6-1 to TRBJ2-5; D ambiguous. Germline V gives CDR1 MNHNS, CDR2 SASEGT. This CDR3 spans 14 amino acids. Deletions cut 0 bases from V and 5 bases from J, with 10 bases between. The CDR3 spells CASSEASLRETQYF. CDR3 in DNA: TGTGCCAGCAGTGAAGCCTCCCTCCGGGAGACCCAGTACTTC.

The genes are TRBV19 and TRBJ1-2; D gene ambiguous. Trimming shortened V by 7 bases and J by 8 bases, and 23 bases separated the two germline ends. Germline values: CDR1 LNHDA, CDR2 SQIVND (reference sequence). The CDR3 covers 15 residues. The CDR3 region is CASTKTAGIERGYTF. The CDR3, as DNA: TGTGCCAGTACCAAAACGGCGGGGATAGAGAGGGGCTACACCTTC.

This chain uses TRBV7-9 with TRBJ2-3; TRBD1 aligns across 7 bases. J gave up 0 bases and V 5 bases, and 5 bases lay outside the gene matches. Germline-derived CDR1 and CDR2 are SEHNR and FQNEAQ (reference sequence). The CDR3 length is 15 residues. DNA for the CDR3: TGTGCCAGCAGCCTTATCAGGGGGAGCACAGATACGCAGTATTTT. Amino acids: CASSLIRGSTDTQYF. Based on the CDR3 plus reference TRBV7-9 and TRBJ2-3, the full variable domain is DTGVSQNPRHKITKRGQNVTFRCDPISEHNRLYWYRQTLGQGPEFLTYFQNEAQLEKSRLLSDRFSAERPKGSFSTLEIQRTEQGDSAMYLCASSLIRGSTDTQYFGPGTRLTVL.

V gene TRBV4-1 combines with J gene TRBJ1-1; D might be TRBD1 (6 bases). CDR1 and CDR2 from the germline V gene are MGHRA and YSYEKL. The CDR3 consists of 15 residues. Trimming shortened V by 0 bases and J by 3 bases, and 11 bases separated the two germline ends. CDR3 bases: TGCGCCAGCAGCCAAGAATACAGGGCCGACACTGAAGCTTTCTTT. Protein: CASSQEYRADTEAFF.

This clone was picked up a small number of times. This chain uses TRBV5-4 with TRBJ1-2, with 7 nucleotides matching TRBD1. This CDR3 comprises 15 residues. After removal of 2 bases from V and 5 bases from J, the junction contained 9 bases not matched to a gene. Germline CDR1 and CDR2: SGHNT and YYREEE (reference sequence). Written as DNA, the CDR3 is TGTGCCAGCAGCTTCCCAGACAGGGACGCATATGGCTACACCTTC. Protein sequence: CASSFPDRDAYGYTF. Using reference TRBV5-4 and TRBJ1-2 for the parts outside the CDR3, the full variable domain is ETGVTQSPTHLIKTRGQQVTLRCSSQSGHNTVSWYQQALGQGPQFIFQYYREEENGRGNFPPRFSGLQFPNYSSELNVNALELDDSALYLCASSFPDRDAYGYTFGSGTRLTVV.

V gene TRBV5-6 combines with J gene TRBJ2-7; 14 bases are shared with TRBD2. The germline gives CDR1 SGHDT, CDR2 YYEEEE. Germline trimming cut 4 bases from V and 3 bases from J; bases unmatched to any gene: 9. The CDR3 consists of 17 residues. The CDR3 bases are TGTGCCAGCAGCCCCCCCGGACTAGCGGGGGGATTCTACGAGCAGTACTTC. It encodes CASSPPGLAGGFYEQYF. Using reference TRBV5-6 and TRBJ2-7 for the parts outside the CDR3, the full variable domain is DAGVTQSPTHLIKTRGQQVTLRCSPKSGHDTVSWYQQALGQGPQFIFQYYEEEERQRGNFPDRFSGHQFPNYSSELNVNALLLGDSALYLCASSPPGLAGGFYEQYFGPGTRLTVT.

The chain combines TRBV5-1 with TRBJ2-2; TRBD1 aligns across 8 bases. The CDR3 is made up of 17 amino acids. Germline V gene lookup returns CDR1 SGHRS and CDR2 YFSETQ. Trimming at V came to 4 bases and at J to 1 base, leaving 9 bases not matched to a gene. DNA for the CDR3: TGCGCCAGCAGCGCTTACATAGGGACAGGGAACACCGGGGAGCTGTTTTTT. Its protein product is CASSAYIGTGNTGELFF.

The chain combines TRBV27 with TRBJ2-3; 11 positions agree with TRBD2. Trimming removed 2 bases from V and 6 bases from J; junction bases left unmatched: 1. The CDR3 totals 14 residues. Germline loops: CDR1 MNHEY, CDR2 SMNVEV (reference sequence). CDR3 sequence (DNA): TGTGCCAGCAGTTTAATAGCGGGAGGGGATACGCAGTATTTT. Encoded protein: CASSLIAGGDTQYF.

The J gene is TRBJ2-5, the V gene TRBV7-9; maybe TRBD1 (6 bases). The CDR3 has 14 amino acids. CDR1 and CDR2 from the germline V gene are SEHNR and FQNEAQ (reference sequence). The V end was cut by 2 bases, the J end by 4 bases, with 11 bases between. The CDR3: CASSLRDNRETQYF. The CDR3 nucleotides are TGTGCCAGCAGCTTACGGGACAACCGAGAGACCCAGTACTTC.

V usage is TRBV6-4 and J usage is TRBJ1-3; a weak D match, TRBD1 (6 bases). Trimming pared 6 bases from V and 4 bases from J, leaving 16 bases between. The CDR3 spans 15 residues. Germline assignment: CDR1 MRHNA and CDR2 SNTAGT. For the CDR3, the DNA is TGTGCCAGCAGCGGTACAGGGAGAGTAGGAAACACCATATATTTT. Protein product: CASSGTGRVGNTIYF.

V gene TRBV7-2 combines with J gene TRBJ2-3, with TRBD2 as a possible D gene (6 bases). The germline V gene has CDR1 SGHTA and CDR2 FQGNSA. Trimming took 1 base from V and 1 from J, leaving 12 bases between them. There are 16 residues in the CDR3. The CDR3 loop is CASSLGRSGGTDTQYF. DNA of the CDR3: TGTGCCAGCAGCTTAGGTCGTTCGGGGGGCACAGATACGCAGTATTTT.

The genes are TRBV19 and TRBJ1-1; 8 nucleotides agree with TRBD1. J was trimmed by 5 bases and V by 8 bases; bases with no gene match: 10. The CDR3 runs to 14 residues. Looked up from germline, CDR1 is LNHDA and CDR2 is SQIVND (reference sequence). CDR3 nucleotides: TGTGCCAGTGGAACAGGACAGGGTCGAACTGAAGCTTTCTTT. Residues: CASGTGQGRTEAFF.

The chain couples TRBV28 to TRBJ2-1, with 9 bases that match TRBD2. This CDR3 has 17 amino acids. Germline V lookup: CDR1 MDHEN, CDR2 SYDVKM. The junction had 7 bases not matched to a gene; V was cut back by 3 bases and J by 1 base. CDR3 bases: TGTGCCAGCAGTTTTGCGGGAGGGCCGGAGTCCTACAATGAGCAGTTCTTC. It translates to CASSFAGGPESYNEQFF. The entire variable domain, with the rest obtained from reference TRBV28 and TRBJ2-1, is as follows: DVKVTQSSRYLVKRTGEKVFLECVQDMDHENMFWYRQDPGLGLRLIYFSYDVKMKEKGDIPEGYSVSREKKERFSLILESASTNQTSMYLCASSFAGGPESYNEQFFGPGTRLTVL.

This clone was observed a single time. V usage is TRBV11-2 and J usage is TRBJ2-7; 9 nucleotides line up with TRBD1. J gave up 2 bases and V 6 bases, and 11 bases lay outside the gene matches. Germline V CDR1 and CDR2: SGHAT, FQNNGV. The CDR3 is 16 residues long. DNA for the CDR3: TGTGCCAGCAGTCCCAGACCGGGACAGGGAACCTACGAGCAGTACTTC. It yields the protein CASSPRPGQGTYEQYF.

The chain uses TRBV3-1 (or the pseudogene TRBV3-2) and TRBJ2-5; no clear D gene. Trimming took 1 base from V and 4 from J, leaving 7 bases between them. Germline CDR1 reads LGHDT; CDR2 reads YNNKEL (reference sequence). CDR3 length: 13 amino acids. For the CDR3, the DNA is TGTGCCAGCAGCCAAGTAACACGAGAGACCCAGTACTTC. Translating gives CASSQVTRETQYF.

The V gene is TRBV4-3, the J gene TRBJ1-4; 7 bases are shared with TRBD1. J gave up 11 bases and V 0 bases, and 12 bases lay outside the gene matches. CDR3 size: 16 residues. CDR1 and CDR2 (germline): LGHNA, YSLEER. The DNA of the CDR3 is TGCGCCAGCAGCCAAGAATCACGACAGGGATTTCGGAAACTGTTTTTT. Protein sequence: CASSQESRQGFRKLFF.

As regards this clone: Germline and junction disagree at one end, which may indicate a read error. The chain is built from TRBV3-1 (or the pseudogene TRBV3-2) and TRBJ2-5; TRBD1 is a possible D gene (6 bases). The CDR3 has 15 residues. Germline V CDR1 and CDR2: LGHDT, YNNKEL (reference sequence). The CDR3 DNA reads as TGTGCCTGCAGCCAAGATACCGGACAGCAAGAGACCCAGTACTTC. As protein: CACSQDTGQQETQYF.

V usage is TRBV3-1 (or the pseudogene TRBV3-2) and J usage is TRBJ1-5; D unclear. The CDR3 runs to 12 residues. CDR1 and CDR2 from the germline V gene are LGHDT and YNNKEL (reference sequence). The V end was cut by 4 bases, the J end by 7 bases, with 8 bases between. CDR3 sequence (DNA): TGTGCCAGCAGCCTAGACGGGCAGCCCCAGCATTTT. Its protein is CASSLDGQPQHF.